This is a list of T cell receptor beta chains from one sample in a study of blood T cell repertoires in COVID-19. Sequenced by immunoSEQ multiplex PCR; TCRdb stores in-frame clones only, minus some. The repertoire holds some 330,000 clones, with more than 85% as singletons. Sequences were obtained from PBMCs or T cells enriched from blood (not recorded which). Source of these receptors: a woman in her twenties or thirties who had recovered from COVID-19. The CDR3 runs from the conserved cysteine through the conserved F or W. A D gene is named only where the DNA matches it firmly. Clone size is shown for a subset of rows, as once, few, many or a class of expanded clone.

clone_size,j_call,v_call,d_call,cdr3_nt,cdr3_aa
.,TRBJ2-5,TRBV4-3,TRBD2,TGCGCCAGCAGCCAAGATAGCGCGGGAGGGATGGGTGAGACCCAGTACTTC,CASSQDSAGGMGETQYF
.,TRBJ1-1,TRBV6-5,TRBD1,TGTGCCAGCAGTTACGGGCGCAAGGGGGCTGTGGCTGAAGCTTTCTTT,CASSYGRKGAVAEAFF
.,TRBJ1-2,TRBV7-9,.,TGTGCCAGCAGCTTAGGACAGGCCGCTTTTTATGGCTACACCTTC,CASSLGQAAFYGYTF
.,TRBJ1-6,TRBV6-6,.,TGTGCCAGCAGTCAACGCCGAGGGGGCTATAATTCACCCCTCCACTTT,CASSQRRGGYNSPLHF
.,TRBJ2-2,TRBV7-8,TRBD2,TGTGCCAGCAGCTCGGGACTAGCGGGGGGGCGTAACACCGGGGAGCTGTTTTTT,CASSSGLAGGRNTGELFF
.,TRBJ2-5,TRBV25-1,TRBD2,TGTGCCAGCAGTGAATACCGAGGGAGGGGAGAGACCCAGTACTTC,CASSEYRGRGETQYF
.,TRBJ1-6,TRBV5-4,.,TGTGCCAGCAGCCGGTGGACACGAGTAAATTCACCCCTCCACTTT,CASSRWTRVNSPLHF
.,TRBJ1-1,TRBV7-9,TRBD1,TGTGCCAGCAGCTTAAGAGGGACAGGGGCTGAAGCTTTCTTT,CASSLRGTGAEAFF
once,TRBJ1-2,TRBV28,.,TGTGCCAGCCGAGGCACAGGGCAGCATGGCTACACCTTC,CASRGTGQHGYTF
once,TRBJ2-2,TRBV3-1/TRBV3-2,.,TGTGCCAGCACCTCTCCTAACGGGATCTCCGGGGAGCTGTTTTTT,CASTSPNGISGELFF
.,TRBJ2-5,TRBV28,TRBD2,TGTGCCAGCAGTTTTGCGGGGGGAGTAGAGACCCAGTACTTC,CASSFAGGVETQYF
once,TRBJ2-7,TRBV10-3,TRBD2,TGTGCCATCAGGAACCTAGCGGGGTCTTCCTACGAGCAGTACTTC,CAIRNLAGSSYEQYF
.,TRBJ1-1,TRBV9,.,TGTGCCAGCAGCCCTATGGAGGGCACTGAAGCTTTCTTT,CASSPMEGTEAFF
.,TRBJ2-7,TRBV7-9,.,TGTGCCAGCAGCTTAGTCGCACAGGACTACGAGCAGTACTTC,CASSLVAQDYEQYF
.,TRBJ1-1,TRBV6-2/TRBV6-3,.,TGTGCCAGCAGTTACGCGTACACTGAAGCTTTCTTT,CASSYAYTEAFF
.,TRBJ2-1,TRBV21-1,.,TGTGCCAGCAGCAAAGGGAGTGAGCAGTTCTTC,CASSKGSEQFF
few,TRBJ1-5,TRBV19,.,TGTGCCAGTAGTGTGCCACATGTCAATCAGCCCCAGCATTTT,CASSVPHVNQPQHF
.,TRBJ2-5,TRBV28,TRBD1,TGTGCCAGCTCTTGGGACAGGTTGTCAGAGACCCAGTACTTC,CASSWDRLSETQYF
.,TRBJ2-5,TRBV7-3,TRBD1,TGTGCCAGCAGCCCCCTAGAGACAGGGGTAGAGACCCAGTACTTC,CASSPLETGVETQYF
.,TRBJ2-7,TRBV3-1/TRBV3-2,.,TGTGCCAGCAGCCAAGACGCTCAGGTCGGCGAGCAGTACTTC,CASSQDAQVGEQYF
.,TRBJ1-5,TRBV28,TRBD1,TGTGCCAGCACCCCCACCGGACAGGCCAATCAGCCCCAGCATTTT,CASTPTGQANQPQHF
.,TRBJ2-1,TRBV5-6,TRBD2,TGTGCCAGCAGCACTAGGACTAGCGGTGTAAGGAATGAGCAGTTCTTC,CASSTRTSGVRNEQFF
.,TRBJ2-4,TRBV7-2,.,TGTGCCAGCAGCCCTTCCTTTGCCAAAAACATTCAGTACTTC,CASSPSFAKNIQYF
.,TRBJ1-1,TRBV28,TRBD1,TGTGCCAGCAGTTCTGGACAGGGCTCCACTGAAGCTTTCTTT,CASSSGQGSTEAFF
.,TRBJ2-2,TRBV9,.,TGTGCCAGCAGCGTAGGTGGGGCGGACACCGGGGAGCTGTTTTTT,CASSVGGADTGELFF
few,TRBJ2-1,TRBV7-2,TRBD2,TGTGCCAGCAGCGTCATCGGGACTAGCGGGAGGAATGAGCAGTTCTTC,CASSVIGTSGRNEQFF
.,TRBJ2-5,TRBV6-5,TRBD1,TGTGCCAGCAGTAATGGACAGGGGTTAGGGGAGACCCAGTACTTC,CASSNGQGLGETQYF
.,TRBJ2-1,TRBV5-4,TRBD1,TGTGCCAGCAGCTCTCCGGGACAGGGATACAATGAGCAGTTCTTC,CASSSPGQGYNEQFF
.,TRBJ1-1,TRBV5-1,.,TGCGCCAGCAGCTCAGACCCGACAGTCCCAGGGGCTGAAGCTTTCTTT,CASSSDPTVPGAEAFF
.,TRBJ1-1,TRBV7-9,.,TGTGCCAGCAGCTCAACGGTGAACACTGAAGCTTTCTTT,CASSSTVNTEAFF
.,TRBJ1-1,TRBV6-5,TRBD1,TGTGCCAGCAGTTTAACCGGGACAGGATATGAAGCTTTCTTT,CASSLTGTGYEAFF
.,TRBJ2-7,TRBV12-5,.,TGTGCTAGTGGTTTGGCGGCGGGGGAGCAGTACTTC,CASGLAAGEQYF
.,TRBJ1-2,TRBV5-1,.,TGCGCCAGCAGCTTGTCACAGGCCCAGTATGGCTACACCTTC,CASSLSQAQYGYTF
.,TRBJ2-4,TRBV27,.,TGTGCCAGCTTAGGCAGGGCCGGGAACATTCAGTACTTC,CASLGRAGNIQYF
.,TRBJ1-1,TRBV6-6,TRBD1,TGTGCCAGCAGCCGAGGCGGACAGGGGTTCGTCCTAATGAACACTGAAGCTTTCTTT,CASSRGGQGFVLMNTEAFF
.,TRBJ1-1,TRBV4-1,.,TGCGCCAGCAGCCAAGGGGGCAACCGTCTGAACACTGAAGCTTTCTTT,CASSQGGNRLNTEAFF
.,TRBJ1-5,TRBV4-1,.,TGCGCCAGCAGCCAAGATCGTCGGCAGCCCCAGCATTTT,CASSQDRRQPQHF
.,TRBJ1-2,TRBV29-1,.,TGCTCAGGGATAGGGAACTATGGCTACACCTTC,CSGIGNYGYTF
.,TRBJ2-7,TRBV3-1/TRBV3-2,.,TGTGCCAGCAGCCAAGATACGCAGAAGCAGTACTTC,CASSQDTQKQYF
.,TRBJ2-3,TRBV6-5,.,TGTGCCAGCACGGACTTACTCACAGATACGCAGTATTTT,CASTDLLTDTQYF
.,TRBJ1-5,TRBV4-2,TRBD1,TGTGCCAGCAGCCACGAGACAGGGGGCAATCAGCCCCAGCATTTT,CASSHETGGNQPQHF
.,TRBJ1-3,TRBV28,.,TGTGCCAGCAGCACCTCGACAGTTTCTGGAAACACCATATATTTT,CASSTSTVSGNTIYF
.,TRBJ1-5,TRBV28,.,TGTGCCAGCAGCCCACTCGACAGGACGGATCAGCCCCAGCATTTT,CASSPLDRTDQPQHF
.,TRBJ2-1,TRBV5-1,TRBD1,TGCGCCAGCAGCTTGGGGACAGGAGCCAATGAGCAGTTCTTC,CASSLGTGANEQFF
.,TRBJ2-5,TRBV7-2,TRBD2,TGTGCCAGCAGCCCAGGGACTAGCTGGGAGACCCAGTACTTC,CASSPGTSWETQYF
.,TRBJ1-2,TRBV10-3,TRBD1,TGTGCCATCAGTGAGTCGGGCGGCAGGGGGGCTTATGGCTACACCTTC,CAISESGGRGAYGYTF
.,TRBJ2-7,TRBV2,TRBD1,TGTGCCAGCTCTGGGACAGGGGGAAGTCGTGAGCAGTACTTC,CASSGTGGSREQYF